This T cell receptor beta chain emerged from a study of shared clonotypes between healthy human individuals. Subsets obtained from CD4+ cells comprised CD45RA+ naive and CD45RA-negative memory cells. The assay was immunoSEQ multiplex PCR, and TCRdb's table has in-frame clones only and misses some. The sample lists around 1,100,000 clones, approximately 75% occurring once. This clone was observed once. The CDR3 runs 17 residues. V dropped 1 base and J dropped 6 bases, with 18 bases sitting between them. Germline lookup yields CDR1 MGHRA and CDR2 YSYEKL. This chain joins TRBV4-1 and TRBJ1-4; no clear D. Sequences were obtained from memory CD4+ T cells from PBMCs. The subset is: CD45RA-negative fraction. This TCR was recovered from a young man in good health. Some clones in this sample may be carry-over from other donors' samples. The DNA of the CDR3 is TGCGCCAGCAGCCAAGTTCCCCCGGCGGGTTCTTATGAAAAACTGTTTTTT. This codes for CASSQVPPAGSYEKLFF.